What follows describes a single T cell receptor (beta chain). Its specificity is unknown. Profiling relied on immunoSEQ multiplex PCR, and the TCRdb table lists in-frame clones only, not all of them. The sample comprises 150,000 to 200,000 clones, around 93% of which are singletons, and approximately 1.4% rests with the top ten. This record belongs to a study of T cell responses to AZD1222 COVID-19 vaccine. Study context: Combined were second doses at about 4 or about 12 weeks. Whole-study results and caveats: Spike-specific TCR breadth and depth went up after people got two AZD1222 doses. Only after the peak T cell response were repertoires sampled. Most donors were white British, females outnumbered males, and clonal diversity was possibly underestimated.

V was trimmed by 2 bases and J by 4 bases, leaving 9 bases between them. In germline, CDR1 is SGHTA, CDR2 FQGNSA. This CDR3 is built from 14 residues. The V and J genes are TRBV7-2 and TRBJ1-5; weak D call: TRBD1 (5 bases). The sample was peripheral blood, taken on day 0 of AZD1222 vaccination. The TCR was taken from an adult in good health. The CDR3 region is CASSLWQGNQPQHF. CDR3 nucleotide sequence: TGTGCCAGCAGCTTATGGCAGGGTAATCAGCCCCAGCATTTT.